The 3 T cell receptor beta chains below were found in one sample sequenced in a study of response to subunit inactivated influenza vaccine. Using its own MiXCR run on the RT-PCR reads, TCRdb lists one record per CDR3 protein. Altogether about 540,000 distinct CDR3 sequences are present, approximately 24% being singletons, with the ten largest covering 2.8%. This same sample was also taken into another study, of T cells expressing NK-cell markers. From that study: 5'RACE template switching with UMIs generated TCR beta cDNA.

The sequencing here drew on CD4+ T cells sorted from PBMCs, taken 11 to 12 days after vaccination. The source of these receptors is a man aged 45 to 65 who received an inactivated influenza vaccine.

This clonotype was counted only a few times. The rearrangement joins TRBV20-1 to TRBJ1-4, with TRBD1 as a possible D gene (5 bases). The CDR3 is 13 amino acids. CDR1 is DFQATT and CDR2 is SNEGSKA in the germline V gene (reference sequence). Trimming left V 1 base short and J 7 bases short, with 10 bases between. The CDR3 spells CSARAAGSEKLFF. CDR3 nucleotides: TGCAGTGCTAGAGCGGCAGGGAGTGAAAAACTGTTTTTT.

The chain joins TRBV20-1 to TRBJ1-5; TRBD1 aligns across 10 bases. The J segment lost 3 bases and the V segment lost 3 bases, leaving 8 bases of the junction unmatched. The CDR3 extends over 16 amino acids. Germline-derived CDR1 and CDR2 are DFQATT and SNEGSKA (reference sequence). CDR3 coding DNA: TGCAGTGCTAGCTCCCGACAGGGGGCCTTCAATCAGCCCCAGCATTTT. Translation gives CSASSRQGAFNQPQHF.

In its sample, this clonotype was seen a few times. The V gene is TRBV7-9, the J gene TRBJ1-2; unclear D gene. Germline CDR1 is SEHNR and CDR2 is FQNEAQ (reference sequence). Trimming removed 4 bases from V and 2 bases from J, with 11 bases in between. This CDR3 has 14 amino acids. The CDR3 region has the DNA TGTGCCAGCAGCTATTCCGGATGGAACTATGGCTACACCTTC. Its translation is CASSYSGWNYGYTF.